This entry lists 3 T cell receptor beta chains sequenced from one sample in a study of T-cell memory formation after mild COVID-19 (dated by TCRdb to the early 2020s). The library was built by means of 5' RACE. TCRdb lists the instrument as Illumina NovaSeq 6000. The public reads were reanalyzed by TCRdb: fastp trimming at Q25, MiXCR alignment, in-frame beta chains only. All rows with the same CDR3 protein become a single entry with the most common DNA and genes. The sample records some 250,000 distinct CDR3 sequences, more than 8% of which are singletons. The top ten constitute roughly a fifth of the sample. Sequenced: PBMCs or a T cell subset sorted from them (not recorded which). These receptors all stem from a man aged 18 to 30 who had mild COVID-19 (a few samples of this study predate the infection). The sample titles of this study are shuffled in the database, so cell type and time point are left out; the donor was told from shared clones.

This clonotype showed up just a few times. This chain connects TRBV3-1 to TRBJ1-2, with 9 positions matching TRBD1. V was clipped by 1 base and J by 3 bases; unmatched bases: 6. This CDR3 comprises 16 residues. From germline, CDR1 is LGHDT and CDR2 YNNKEL (reference sequence). The CDR3 DNA follows: TGTGCCAGCAGCCAAGGGGGGACAGGGCTACACTATGGCTACACCTTC. It codes for CASSQGGTGLHYGYTF.

The CDR3 reads CASSPGPLNYGYTF. The CDR3 nucleotides are TGTGCCAGCTCACCCGGGCCCCTCAACTATGGCTACACCTTC. This chain links TRBV18 with TRBJ1-2, with D hard to call. V dropped 3 bases and J dropped 2 bases, with 10 bases sitting between them. The CDR3 totals 14 residues. The V gene's germline CDR1 is KGHSH and CDR2 LQKENI.

This clonotype was counted ten times or more. The chain is built from TRBV7-9 and TRBJ1-1, with 7 bases aligning to TRBD1. Germline values: CDR1 SEHNR, CDR2 FQNEAQ (reference sequence). There are 13 residues in the CDR3. The J segment lost 5 bases and the V segment lost 6 bases, leaving 6 bases of the junction unmatched. The CDR3 bases are TGTGCCAGCAGTCATGACAGGGTAACTGAAGCTTTCTTT. It encodes CASSHDRVTEAFF.